This T cell receptor (beta chain) was recovered during a study of blood T cell repertoires in COVID-19. Study-wide background: Samples taken during acute and convalescent COVID-19 were collected in the United States, Italy and Spain. PBMCs, B-cell-depleted T cells, or T cells were the source of the cDNA or gDNA that made up the material.

The assay was immunoSEQ multiplex PCR, and TCRdb's table has in-frame clones only and misses some. The sample records 200,000 to 300,000 clones, approximately 81% being singletons. This CDR3 has 18 amino acids. Germline V lookup: CDR1 SQVTM, CDR2 ANQGSEA. Trimming at V came to 7 bases and at J to 0 bases, leaving 12 bases not matched to a gene. The sequence derives from a man in his 60s with acute or convalescent COVID-19. V usage is TRBV29-1 and J usage is TRBJ2-1, with 13 bases matching TRBD2. The sample was peripheral blood. The CDR3 protein is CSARTSGRGLSSYNEQFF. The CDR3 nucleotides read TGCAGCGCCCGGACTAGCGGGAGAGGACTGAGCTCCTACAATGAGCAGTTCTTC.